The 13 T cell receptor beta chains given below trace back to one sample, sequenced in a study of shared clonotypes between healthy human individuals. Sequencing was performed with immunoSEQ multiplex PCR; in TCRdb, only in-frame clones are kept and a portion is missing. Of about 2.3 million clones listed, approximately 95% were seen once; the top ten hold 0.39%. Sequencing input: naive CD4+ T cells from PBMCs. Stated subset: CD45RA+ positively selected. The receptors were sampled from a man aged 18 to 35 in good health. Some clones in this sample may be carry-over from other donors' samples.

Remarks on this clone: The sample has other DNA sequences that encode this CDR3 too. V and J are TRBV19 and TRBJ2-5; D perhaps matches TRBD2 (5 bases). The germline gives CDR1 LNHDA, CDR2 SQIVND (reference sequence). Trimming shortened V by 3 bases and J by 2 bases, and 10 bases separated the two germline ends. CDR3 length: 14 residues. The CDR3 DNA sequence: TGTGCCAGTAGTATCGTTGGACTGCAAGAGACCCAGTACTTC. This translates into CASSIVGLQETQYF. Variable domain in full (rest from reference TRBV19 and TRBJ2-5): DGGITQSPKYLFRKEGQNVTLSCEQNLNHDAMYWYRQDPGQGLRLIYYSQIVNDFQKGDIAEGYSVSREKKESFPLTVTSAQKNPTAFYLCASSIVGLQETQYFGPGTRLLVL.

This rearrangement joins TRBV5-4 to TRBJ2-7; perhaps TRBD2 as D (6 bases). This CDR3 is 16 amino acids long. Per germline, CDR1 SGHNT and CDR2 YYREEE (reference sequence). Trimming pared 0 bases from V and 2 bases from J, leaving 15 bases between. For the CDR3, the DNA is TGTGCCAGCAGCTTGGAGGGAGCGGGTCCCCCCTACGAGCAGTACTTC. Translated, it gives CASSLEGAGPPYEQYF.

With regard to this clone: The same CDR3 also results from other DNA sequences found in this sample. J is TRBJ2-7 and V is TRBV18; TRBD1 matches at 10 bases. The V segment lost 6 bases and the J segment 4 bases; nucleotides outside the gene matches: 6. This CDR3 has 14 amino acids. Germline assignment: CDR1 KGHSH and CDR2 LQKENI. CDR3 protein: CASSPGQGIYEQYF. CDR3 nucleotides: TGTGCCAGCTCCCCGGGACAGGGGATTTACGAGCAGTACTTC.

As regards this clone: Different DNA sequences within this sample yield the same CDR3. V is TRBV20-1 and J is TRBJ2-1; D gene ambiguous. V lost 1 base and J lost 7, with 5 bases in between. The CDR3 consists of 11 residues. Germline CDR1 is DFQATT and CDR2 is SNEGSKA (reference sequence). The CDR3 DNA reads as TGCAGTGCTAGAGGTTCTAATGAGCAGTTCTTC. Amino acids: CSARGSNEQFF.

The chain has TRBV2 and TRBJ1-1; no clear D gene. Germline lookup yields CDR1 SNHLY and CDR2 FYNNEI. V was shortened by 6 bases and J by 1 base, with 9 bases between the two germline ends. The CDR3 consists of 13 residues. The CDR3 DNA follows: TGTGCCAGCAGGGCCGAAACGAACACTGAAGCTTTCTTT. This encodes CASRAETNTEAFF.

The chain is built from TRBV28 and TRBJ2-3, with D hard to call. The V and J ends lost 7 bases and 1 base respectively, with 12 bases between them. This CDR3 is built from 14 residues. Germline-derived CDR1 and CDR2 are MDHEN and SYDVKM. In DNA form, the CDR3 reads TGTGCCAGCATCAGCGCTCCTGGCACAGATACGCAGTATTTT. Protein sequence: CASISAPGTDTQYF.

The genes are TRBV28 and TRBJ2-5; 9 bases line up with TRBD1. Germline V gene sequence: CDR1 MDHEN, CDR2 SYDVKM. The CDR3 runs 15 residues. Trimming cost V 7 bases and J 2 bases; bases outside gene matches: 8. CDR3 sequence reads: CASNPGTGKQETQYF. CDR3 bases: TGTGCCAGCAACCCCGGGACAGGGAAACAAGAGACCCAGTACTTC. Based on the CDR3 plus reference TRBV28 and TRBJ2-5, the full variable domain is DVKVTQSSRYLVKRTGEKVFLECVQDMDHENMFWYRQDPGLGLRLIYFSYDVKMKEKGDIPEGYSVSREKKERFSLILESASTNQTSMYLCASNPGTGKQETQYFGPGTRLLVL.

The chain joins TRBV19 to TRBJ1-3; D is ambiguous. The CDR3 loop spans 16 amino acids. The V end was cut by 6 bases, the J end by 0 bases, with 15 bases between. Germline values: CDR1 LNHDA, CDR2 SQIVND (reference sequence). Written as DNA, the CDR3 is TGTGCCAGTAGCCAATCAAGGGCGACCTCTGGAAACACCATATATTTT. It is translated as CASSQSRATSGNTIYF.

This rearrangement joins TRBV4-2 to TRBJ2-2, with D tentatively TRBD1 (6 bases). The CDR3 extends over 16 amino acids. The germline V gene encodes CDR1 LGHNA and CDR2 YNFKEQ. V lost 0 bases, J lost 6 bases, and 14 bases lay in between. The CDR3 DNA is TGTGCCAGCAGCCAAGATCTCAGGGGCGCCCCCGGGGAGCTGTTTTTT. Translation: CASSQDLRGAPGELFF.

The CDR3 loop is CAISETSGRLSSYEQYF. In nucleotides, the CDR3 is TGTGCCATCAGTGAAACTAGCGGGAGGCTAAGCTCCTACGAGCAGTACTTC. The chain employs TRBV10-3 and TRBJ2-7, with 12 bases aligning to TRBD2. The length of the CDR3 is 17 residues. V dropped 3 bases and J dropped 0; count of bases not matched to a gene: 6. Germline values: CDR1 ENHRY, CDR2 SYGVKD.

This rearrangement joins TRBV27 to TRBJ2-5; no clear D. CDR3 length equals 14 residues. Looked up from germline, CDR1 is MNHEY and CDR2 is SMNVEV (reference sequence). V was trimmed by 0 bases and J by 4 bases, leaving 9 bases between them. CDR3 nucleotide sequence: TGTGCCAGCAGTTTATCACCCCTGGTAGAGACCCAGTACTTC. Translating gives CASSLSPLVETQYF.

Worth noting for this clone: This sample includes further DNA sequences coding for the same CDR3. The rearrangement uses TRBV5-4 and TRBJ1-2, with D perhaps TRBD1 (5 bases). Germline CDR1 is SGHNT and CDR2 is YYREEE (reference sequence). The CDR3 is made up of 13 amino acids. V gave up 0 bases and J gave up 4 bases, with 7 bases separating them. Here the CDR3 reads CASSLVGTYGYTF. The CDR3 nucleotides are TGTGCCAGCAGCTTGGTAGGGACCTATGGCTACACCTTC.

V gene TRBV2 combines with J gene TRBJ2-5; no firm D call. V was pared by 3 bases and J by 2 bases, with 7 bases between. Looked up from germline, CDR1 is SNHLY and CDR2 is FYNNEI. CDR3 length: 13 residues. The CDR3 reads CASSDVGQETQYF. DNA for the CDR3: TGTGCCAGCAGTGACGTGGGTCAAGAGACCCAGTACTTC.